The rows below give T cell receptor beta chains drawn from one sample of a study of cytomegalovirus exposure and HLA in healthy donors. Assay: immunoSEQ multiplex PCR; the TCRdb copy retains only in-frame clones and omits some. Counted here are around 67,000 clones, 55% to 65% occurring once; the ten biggest clones make up around 2.7%. What was sequenced was PBMCs. The receptors were sampled from a woman aged 45-59 years in good health and CMV-seronegative. The CDR3 runs from the conserved cysteine through the conserved F or W. The D gene is left open where the match is weak. A row's size may be missing; if present it is once, few, many or a size class.

d_call | j_call | v_call | clone_size | cdr3_length | cdr3_nt | cdr3_aa
NA | TRBJ1-5 | TRBV5-5 | NA | 15 | TGTGCCAGCAGCTGGCGGTCGGGTTGGGATCAGCCCCAGCATTTT | CASSWRSGWDQPQHF
TRBD1 | TRBJ1-2 | TRBV28 | NA | 15 | TGTGCCAGCAGTTTGGAGACAGGGGCCAAGAGGGGCTACACCTTC | CASSLETGAKRGYTF
TRBD1 | TRBJ1-2 | TRBV9 | NA | 17 | TGTGCCAGCAGCGAAGTCATGGGACAGGGAGTTGGCTATGGCTACACCTTC | CASSEVMGQGVGYGYTF
NA | TRBJ2-7 | TRBV7-6 | NA | 13 | TGTGCCAGCAGCTTGCCAGGGGTCTACGAGCAGTACTTC | CASSLPGVYEQYF
TRBD2 | TRBJ2-3 | TRBV6-4 | NA | 15 | TGTGCCAGCAGTGACGAAGCGGGAGGCACAGATACGCAGTATTTT | CASSDEAGGTDTQYF
TRBD1 | TRBJ2-3 | TRBV30 | NA | 16 | TGTGCCTGGAGTTATGGGGACAGGGTAAACACAGATACGCAGTATTTT | CAWSYGDRVNTDTQYF
NA | TRBJ1-1 | TRBV2 | NA | 13 | TGTGCCAGCAATATCGGGGGGAACACTGAAGCTTTCTTT | CASNIGGNTEAFF
NA | TRBJ2-2 | TRBV11-3 | NA | 12 | TGTGCCAGCAGCCACCCCGGCGGGGAGCTGTTTTTT | CASSHPGGELFF
NA | TRBJ2-2 | TRBV4-1 | few | 14 | TGCGCCAGCAGCCAAGTAGGGGACACCGGGGAGCTGTTTTTT | CASSQVGDTGELFF
TRBD1 | TRBJ2-1 | TRBV25-1 | NA | 18 | TGTGCCAGCAGTGAATCCCCAGGGGGCTCGTCTATCTTCAATGAGCAGTTCTTC | CASSESPGGSSIFNEQFF
TRBD2 | TRBJ2-7 | TRBV30 | once | 16 | TGTGCCTGGAGTAAAGGACTAGCGGGGTTATCCTACGAGCAGTACTTC | CAWSKGLAGLSYEQYF
NA | TRBJ2-3 | TRBV7-9 | NA | 15 | TGTGCCAGCAGGGGGATGCGGGAATGGGCAGATACGCAGTATTTT | CASRGMREWADTQYF
NA | TRBJ1-2 | TRBV4-3 | NA | 16 | TGCGCCAGCAGCCAAGCTAGAACAGGAACCTACTATGGCTACACCTTC | CASSQARTGTYYGYTF
TRBD1 | TRBJ2-7 | TRBV11-2 | NA | 14 | TGTGCCAGCAGGGTCCCGGACAGGCCCTACGAGCAGTACTTC | CASRVPDRPYEQYF
TRBD2 | TRBJ2-1 | TRBV6-4 | few | 16 | TGTGCCAGCAGTCCCCTCCCAGCGGGAGGGCGGGATGAGCAGTTCTTC | CASSPLPAGGRDEQFF
NA | TRBJ2-1 | TRBV27 | NA | 13 | TGTGCCAGCAGTTTATCCAGCTACAATGAGCAGTTCTTC | CASSLSSYNEQFF
TRBD1 | TRBJ1-2 | TRBV30 | NA | 16 | TGTGCCTGGAGCATCTCCTCGGGACAGGGAGAGGATGGCTACACCTTC | CAWSISSGQGEDGYTF
NA | TRBJ2-7 | TRBV11-2 | NA | 15 | TGTGCCAGCAGCCCCTTCAGAGGGTTCCACTACGAGCAGTACTTC | CASSPFRGFHYEQYF
TRBD2 | TRBJ2-7 | TRBV5-4 | NA | 16 | TGTGCCAGCAGCTACTACGACCGGGACTACCTTCCCGAGCAGTACTTC | CASSYYDRDYLPEQYF
TRBD1 | TRBJ2-3 | TRBV29-1 | NA | 12 | TGCAGCGTTGCAGGGGGTCGAGATACGCAGTATTTT | CSVAGGRDTQYF
TRBD1 | TRBJ2-7 | TRBV29-1 | few | 14 | TGCAGCGCGTTGGGGGACAGGGGTATCAACGAGCAGTACTTC | CSALGDRGINEQYF
NA | TRBJ1-1 | TRBV7-9 | once | 13 | TGTGCCAGCACCGCGGGGGATCGCACTGAAGCTTTCTTT | CASTAGDRTEAFF
NA | TRBJ1-2 | TRBV10-3 | NA | 13 | TGTGCCATCAGTGATCGGGGTAACTATGGCTACACCTTC | CAISDRGNYGYTF
NA | TRBJ2-5 | TRBV4-3 | NA | 16 | TGCGCCAGCAGCCAAGGATCTAGCACCGTCCAAGAGACCCAGTACTTC | CASSQGSSTVQETQYF
TRBD2 | TRBJ2-1 | TRBV30 | NA | 15 | TGTGCCTGGACCCCCGCGGGAGGGCCCTACAATGAGCAGTTCTTC | CAWTPAGGPYNEQFF
TRBD2 | TRBJ2-4 | TRBV6-9 | NA | 18 | TGTGCCAGCAGGAGGACTAGCGGGAGGGCCGCGGCCAAAAACATTCAGTACTTC | CASRRTSGRAAAKNIQYF
NA | TRBJ2-1 | TRBV19 | NA | 14 | TGTGCCACCAGCCGGGGACATACCTACAATGAGCAGTTCTTC | CATSRGHTYNEQFF
NA | TRBJ2-1 | TRBV20-1 | NA | 11 | TGCAGTGCTAGCCCAGGCGATGAGCAGTTCTTC | CSASPGDEQFF
NA | TRBJ1-5 | TRBV7-2 | NA | 12 | TGTGCCAGCAGCTTTAATAATCAGCCCCAGCATTTT | CASSFNNQPQHF
NA | TRBJ1-4 | TRBV30 | few | 11 | TGTGCCTGGAGTTGGAGGGAAAAACTGTTTTTT | CAWSWREKLFF
NA | TRBJ1-1 | TRBV27 | few | 14 | TGTGCCAGCAGAAACCAGGGGATGGGGACTGAAGCTTTCTTT | CASRNQGMGTEAFF
NA | TRBJ1-5 | TRBV2 | NA | 13 | TGTGCCAGCAGACAGGGCGCCAATCAGCCCCAGCATTTT | CASRQGANQPQHF
TRBD2 | TRBJ2-1 | TRBV9 | NA | 15 | TGTGCCAGCAGGGCAGCGGGAAGCTCCTACAATGAGCAGTTCTTC | CASRAAGSSYNEQFF
NA | TRBJ1-4 | TRBV5-1 | NA | 16 | TGCGCCAGCAGCTTTGGCATGGGGCTTACTAATGAAAAACTGTTTTTT | CASSFGMGLTNEKLFF
NA | TRBJ2-1 | TRBV28 | NA | 10 | TGTGCCAGTCAGTACAATGAGCAGTTCTTC | CASQYNEQFF
TRBD1 | TRBJ2-1 | TRBV10-3 | NA | 15 | TGTGCCATCAGTGGGGGACAGGGGATGCCCAATGAGCAGTTCTTC | CAISGGQGMPNEQFF
TRBD1 | TRBJ2-7 | TRBV27 | NA | 14 | TGTGCCAGCAGTTTAGGGGACAGCTCCTACGAGCAGTACTTC | CASSLGDSSYEQYF